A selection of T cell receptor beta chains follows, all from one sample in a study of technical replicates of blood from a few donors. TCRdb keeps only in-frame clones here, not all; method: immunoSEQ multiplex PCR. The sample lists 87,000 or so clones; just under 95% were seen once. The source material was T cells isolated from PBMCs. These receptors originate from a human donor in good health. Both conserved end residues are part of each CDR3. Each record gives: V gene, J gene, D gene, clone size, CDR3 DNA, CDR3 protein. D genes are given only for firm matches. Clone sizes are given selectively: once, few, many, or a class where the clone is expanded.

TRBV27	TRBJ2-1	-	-	TGTGCCAGCAGTTCAAGTAGAGTTGCCGCCTCTGACGCGGATGAGCAGTTCTTC	CASSSSRVAASDADEQFF
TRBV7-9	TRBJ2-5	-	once	TGTGCCAGCAGCCTAGGACTGCCAGAGACCCAGTACTTC	CASSLGLPETQYF
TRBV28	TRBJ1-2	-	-	TGTGCCAGCCGGGGAGACAACTATGGCTACACCTTC	CASRGDNYGYTF
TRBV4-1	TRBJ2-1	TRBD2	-	TGCGCCAGCAGCCAAGGGACTAGCTCTTATGAGCAGTTCTTC	CASSQGTSSYEQFF
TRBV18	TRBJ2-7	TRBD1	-	TGTGCCAGCTCACCACCGCCAGGGGGACCCCACGAGCAGTACTTC	CASSPPPGGPHEQYF
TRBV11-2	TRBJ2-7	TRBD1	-	TGTGCCAGCAGCAATCCAGGGGGCTTCTCCTACGAGCAGTACTTC	CASSNPGGFSYEQYF
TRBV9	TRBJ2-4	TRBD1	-	TGTGCCAGCAGCGTAGAGGACAGGGGGGTGGTAGCCAAAAACATTCAGTACTTC	CASSVEDRGVVAKNIQYF
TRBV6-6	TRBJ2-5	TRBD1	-	TGTGCCAGCAGTTTATCCGGGAAGGGGGCACAAGAGACCCAGTACTTC	CASSLSGKGAQETQYF
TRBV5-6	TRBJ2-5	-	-	TGTGCCAGCAGCTTACAGGGTACTCGGGAGACCCAGTACTTC	CASSLQGTRETQYF
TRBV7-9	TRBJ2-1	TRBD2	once	TGTGCCAGCGCAAAGCAGGGGCTAGCGGGGTCAATGAGGCAGTTCTTC	CASAKQGLAGSMRQFF
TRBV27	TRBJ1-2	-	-	TGTGCCAGCAGTTTAGGAGGCTTCTATGGCTACACCTTC	CASSLGGFYGYTF
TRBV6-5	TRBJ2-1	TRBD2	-	TGTGCCAGCAGTCGGGGACTAGCAGTAGGCGAGCAGTTCTTC	CASSRGLAVGEQFF
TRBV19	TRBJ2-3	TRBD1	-	TGTGCCAGTAGTGACCTGACAGGGTGGGCAGATACGCAGTATTTT	CASSDLTGWADTQYF
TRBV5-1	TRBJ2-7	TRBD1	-	TGCGCCAGCAGCTTGGCCATGACAGGGGGGTACGAGCAGTACTTC	CASSLAMTGGYEQYF
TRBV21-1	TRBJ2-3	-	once	TGTGCCAGCAGCAAAGGGGGGGGAGTTAGAACAGATACGCAGTATTTT	CASSKGGGVRTDTQYF
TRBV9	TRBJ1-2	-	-	TGTGCCAGCAGCTCGCCGACAGGACTGGGCGGCTACACCTTC	CASSSPTGLGGYTF
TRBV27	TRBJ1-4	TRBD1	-	TGTGCCAGCAGTCGAGGACAGGGGAAGGAAAAACTGTTTTTT	CASSRGQGKEKLFF
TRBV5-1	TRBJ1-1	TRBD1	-	TGCGCCAGCAGCTTTAGGGGACAGGGATTGAACACTGAAGCTTTCTTT	CASSFRGQGLNTEAFF
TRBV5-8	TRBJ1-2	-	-	TGTGCCAGCAGCTTGGACAGGGAGACTTACCATGGCTACACCTTC	CASSLDRETYHGYTF
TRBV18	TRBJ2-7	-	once	TGTGCCAGCTCACTTCAGTACGAGCAGTACTTC	CASSLQYEQYF
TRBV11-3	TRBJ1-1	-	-	TGTGCCAGCAGCTTAGGGGCAGGGAACACTGAAGCTTTCTTT	CASSLGAGNTEAFF
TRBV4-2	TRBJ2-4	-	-	TGTGCCAGCAGCCAAGATTCAGGTCTAGCCAAAAACATTCAGTACTTC	CASSQDSGLAKNIQYF
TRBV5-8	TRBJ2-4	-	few	TGTGCCAGGACCCAGGACAGTAAAAACATTCAGTACTTC	CARTQDSKNIQYF
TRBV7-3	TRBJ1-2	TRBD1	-	TGTGCCAGCAGCTACGGGACAGGGAGAGGCTACACCTTC	CASSYGTGRGYTF
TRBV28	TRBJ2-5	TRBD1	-	TGTGCCAGCAGCAAGGGGGCGCGTACACAAGAGACCCAGTACTTC	CASSKGARTQETQYF